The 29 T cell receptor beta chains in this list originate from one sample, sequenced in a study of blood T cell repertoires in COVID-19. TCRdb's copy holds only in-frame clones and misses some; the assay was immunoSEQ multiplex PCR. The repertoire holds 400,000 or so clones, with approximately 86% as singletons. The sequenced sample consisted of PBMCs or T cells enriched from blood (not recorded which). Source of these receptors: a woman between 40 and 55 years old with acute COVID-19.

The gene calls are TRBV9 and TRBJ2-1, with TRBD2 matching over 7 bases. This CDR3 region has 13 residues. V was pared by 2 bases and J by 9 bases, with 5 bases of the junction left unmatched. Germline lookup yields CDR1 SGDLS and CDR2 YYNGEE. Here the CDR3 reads CASSVLGEGEQFF. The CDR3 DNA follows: TGTGCCAGCAGCGTTCTCGGGGAGGGTGAGCAGTTCTTC. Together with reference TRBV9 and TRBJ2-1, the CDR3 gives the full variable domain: DSGVTQTPKHLITATGQRVTLRCSPRSGDLSVYWYQQSLDQGLQFLIQYYNGEERAKGNILERFSAQQFPDLHSELNLSSLELGDSALYFCASSVLGEGEQFFGPGTRLTVL.

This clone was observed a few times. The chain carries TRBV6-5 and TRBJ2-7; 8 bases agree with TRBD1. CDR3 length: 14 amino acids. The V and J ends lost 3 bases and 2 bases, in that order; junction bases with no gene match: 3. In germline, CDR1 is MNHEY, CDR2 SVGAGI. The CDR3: CASSYLQGAYEQYF. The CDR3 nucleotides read TGTGCCAGCAGTTATTTACAGGGGGCCTACGAGCAGTACTTC.

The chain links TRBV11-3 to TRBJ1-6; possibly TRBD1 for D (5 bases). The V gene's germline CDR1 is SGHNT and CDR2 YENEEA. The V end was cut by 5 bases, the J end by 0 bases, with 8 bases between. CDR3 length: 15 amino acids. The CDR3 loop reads CASSLDSSYNSPLHF. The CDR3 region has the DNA TGTGCCAGCAGCCTTGACAGCTCCTATAATTCACCCCTCCACTTT.

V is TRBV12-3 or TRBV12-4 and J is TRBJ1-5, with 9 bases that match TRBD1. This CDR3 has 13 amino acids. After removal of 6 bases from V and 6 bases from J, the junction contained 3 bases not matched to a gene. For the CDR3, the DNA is TGTGCCAGCAGGGGGGACAGGGCTCAGCCCCAGCATTTT. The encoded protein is CASRGDRAQPQHF.

CDR3 sequence (DNA): TGCGCCAGCAGCGCCGGACGAAGGACCCGGGGATTCTATGGCTACACCTTC. It codes for CASSAGRRTRGFYGYTF. The J gene is TRBJ1-2, the V gene TRBV5-1, with D uncertain. The CDR3 extends over 17 amino acids. Germline V lookup: CDR1 SGHRS, CDR2 YFSETQ. Trimming removed 4 bases from V and 4 bases from J, with 23 bases in between.

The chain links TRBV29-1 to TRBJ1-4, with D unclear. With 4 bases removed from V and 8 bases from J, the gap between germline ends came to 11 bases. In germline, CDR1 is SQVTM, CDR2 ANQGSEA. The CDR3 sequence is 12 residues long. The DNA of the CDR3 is TGCAGCGTTGTCTGGGGAGGAGAAAAACTGTTTTTT. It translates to CSVVWGGEKLFF. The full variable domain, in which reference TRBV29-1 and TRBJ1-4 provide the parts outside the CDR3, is SAVISQKPSRDICQRGTSLTIQCQVDSQVTMMFWYRQQPGQSLTLIATANQGSEATYESGFVIDKFPISRPNLTFSTLTVSNMSPEDSSIYLCSVVWGGEKLFFGSGTQLSVL.

CDR3: CASSGTGGAGETQYF. Here the CDR3 DNA reads TGTGCCAGCAGCGGGACAGGGGGCGCAGGGGAGACCCAGTACTTC. The genes are TRBV5-4 and TRBJ2-5; 12 bases match TRBD1. CDR1 is SGHNT, CDR2 YYREEE, per germline (reference sequence). The ends lost 4 bases at V and 5 bases at J; junction bases unmatched: 6. The CDR3 is made up of 15 amino acids.

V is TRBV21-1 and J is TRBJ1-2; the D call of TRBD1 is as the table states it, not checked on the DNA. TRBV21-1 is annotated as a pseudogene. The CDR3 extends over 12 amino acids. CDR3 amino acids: CASSIRHSGYTF. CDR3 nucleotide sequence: TGTGCCAGCAGCATTCGACACTCCGGCTACACCTTC.

The CDR3 DNA sequence: TGTGCCAGTAGTATAGAAGGAGATGGCTACACCTTC. Translation: CASSIEGDGYTF. This chain links TRBV19 with TRBJ1-2; D unclear. This CDR3 is 12 amino acids long. The ends were cut back, 0 bases at V and 6 bases at J, with 5 bases in the middle. CDR1 is LNHDA and CDR2 is SQIVND in the germline V gene (reference sequence). The variable domain in full, completed from reference TRBV19 and TRBJ1-2, reads DGGITQSPKYLFRKEGQNVTLSCEQNLNHDAMYWYRQDPGQGLRLIYYSQIVNDFQKGDIAEGYSVSREKKESFPLTVTSAQKNPTAFYLCASSIEGDGYTFGSGTRLTVV.

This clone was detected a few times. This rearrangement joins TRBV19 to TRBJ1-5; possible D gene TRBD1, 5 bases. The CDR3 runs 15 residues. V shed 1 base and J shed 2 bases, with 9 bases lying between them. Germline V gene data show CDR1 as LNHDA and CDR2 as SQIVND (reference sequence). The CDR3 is CASSIALGGNQPQHF. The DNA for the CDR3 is TGTGCCAGTAGTATAGCCCTAGGGGGCAATCAGCCCCAGCATTTT.

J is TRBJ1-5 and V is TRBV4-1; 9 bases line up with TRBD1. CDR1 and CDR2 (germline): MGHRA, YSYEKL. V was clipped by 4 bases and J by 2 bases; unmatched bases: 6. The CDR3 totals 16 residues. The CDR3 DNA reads TGCGCCAGCAGCCGGGAACAGGGGGCTGGCAATCAGCCCCAGCATTTT. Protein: CASSREQGAGNQPQHF.

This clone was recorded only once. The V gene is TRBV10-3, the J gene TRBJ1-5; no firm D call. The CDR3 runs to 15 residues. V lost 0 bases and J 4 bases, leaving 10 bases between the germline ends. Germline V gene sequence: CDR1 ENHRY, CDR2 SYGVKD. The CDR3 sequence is CAISESRAANQPQHF. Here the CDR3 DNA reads TGTGCCATCAGTGAGTCGCGGGCAGCTAATCAGCCCCAGCATTTT.

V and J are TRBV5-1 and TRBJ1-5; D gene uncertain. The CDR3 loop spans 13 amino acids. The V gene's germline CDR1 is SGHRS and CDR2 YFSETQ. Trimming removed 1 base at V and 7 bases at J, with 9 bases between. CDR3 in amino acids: CASSLLTGQPQHF. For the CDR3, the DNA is TGCGCCAGCAGCTTGTTAACGGGGCAGCCCCAGCATTTT.

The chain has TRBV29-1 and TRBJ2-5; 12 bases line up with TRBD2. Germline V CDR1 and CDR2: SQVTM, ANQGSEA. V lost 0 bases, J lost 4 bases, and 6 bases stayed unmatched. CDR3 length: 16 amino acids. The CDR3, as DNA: TGCAGCGTTGAAGACGTACTAGCGGGGGGAATAGAGACCCAGTACTTC. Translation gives CSVEDVLAGGIETQYF.

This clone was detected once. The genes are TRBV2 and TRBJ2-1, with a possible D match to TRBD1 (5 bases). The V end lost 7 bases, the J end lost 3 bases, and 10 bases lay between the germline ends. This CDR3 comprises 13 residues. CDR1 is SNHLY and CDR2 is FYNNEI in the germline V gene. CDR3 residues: CASTLGHYNEQFF. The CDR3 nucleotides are TGTGCCAGCACCCTAGGACACTACAATGAGCAGTTCTTC.

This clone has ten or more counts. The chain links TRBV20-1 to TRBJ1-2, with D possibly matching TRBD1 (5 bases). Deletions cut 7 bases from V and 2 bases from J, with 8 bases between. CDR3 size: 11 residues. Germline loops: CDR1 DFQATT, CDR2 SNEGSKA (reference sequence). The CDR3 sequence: CSVRVNYGYTF. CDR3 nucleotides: TGCAGTGTCAGGGTAAACTATGGCTACACCTTC.

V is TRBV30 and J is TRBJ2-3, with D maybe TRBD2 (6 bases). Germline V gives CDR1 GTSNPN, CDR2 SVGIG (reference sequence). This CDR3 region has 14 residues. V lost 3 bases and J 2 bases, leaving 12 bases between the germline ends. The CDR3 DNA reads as TGTGCCTGGAGGCAGGGACTTCTCACAGATACGCAGTATTTT. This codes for CAWRQGLLTDTQYF.

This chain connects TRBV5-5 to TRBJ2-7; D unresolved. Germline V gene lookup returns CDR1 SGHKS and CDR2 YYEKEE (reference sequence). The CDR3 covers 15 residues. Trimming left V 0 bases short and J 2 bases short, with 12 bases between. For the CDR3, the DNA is TGTGCCAGCAGCTTGGTGCCCTCAGGTGCCTACGAGCAGTACTTC. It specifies CASSLVPSGAYEQYF.

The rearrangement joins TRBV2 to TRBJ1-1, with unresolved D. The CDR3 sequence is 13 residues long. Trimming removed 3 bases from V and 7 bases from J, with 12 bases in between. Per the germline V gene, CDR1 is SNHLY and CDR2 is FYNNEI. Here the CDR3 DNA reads TGTGCCAGCAGTGATGGGCAGATGGGTGAAGCTTTCTTT. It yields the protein CASSDGQMGEAFF. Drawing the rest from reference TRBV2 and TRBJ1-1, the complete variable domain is EPEVTQTPSHQVTQMGQEVILRCVPISNHLYFYWYRQILGQKVEFLVSFYNNEISEKSEIFDDQFSVERPDGSNFTLKIRSTKLEDSAMYFCASSDGQMGEAFFGQGTRLTVV.

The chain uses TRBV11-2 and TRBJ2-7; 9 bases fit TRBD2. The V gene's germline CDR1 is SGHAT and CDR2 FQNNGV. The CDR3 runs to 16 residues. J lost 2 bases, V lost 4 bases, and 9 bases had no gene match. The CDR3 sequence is CASSYSSGASPYEQYF. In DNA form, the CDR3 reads TGTGCCAGCAGCTATTCTAGCGGGGCGTCACCCTACGAGCAGTACTTC.

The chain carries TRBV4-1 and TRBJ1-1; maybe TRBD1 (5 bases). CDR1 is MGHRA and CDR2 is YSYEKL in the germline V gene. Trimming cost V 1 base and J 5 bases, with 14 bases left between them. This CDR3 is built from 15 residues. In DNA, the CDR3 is TGCGCCAGCAGCCAAGGGGCGGCGGGGGTAACTGAAGCTTTCTTT. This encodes CASSQGAAGVTEAFF.

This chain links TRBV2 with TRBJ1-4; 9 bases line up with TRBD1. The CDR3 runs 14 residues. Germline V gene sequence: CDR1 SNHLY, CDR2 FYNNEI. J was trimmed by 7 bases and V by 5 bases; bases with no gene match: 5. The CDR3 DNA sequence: TGTGCCAGCAGTACGGACAGGGGAGCTGAAAAACTGTTTTTT. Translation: CASSTDRGAEKLFF.

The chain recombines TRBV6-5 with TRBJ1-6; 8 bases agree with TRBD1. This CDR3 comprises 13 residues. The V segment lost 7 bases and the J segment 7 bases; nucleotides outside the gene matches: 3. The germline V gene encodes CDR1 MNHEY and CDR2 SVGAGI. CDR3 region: CASTRQGNSPLHF. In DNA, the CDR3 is TGTGCCAGCACCCGACAGGGGAATTCACCCCTCCACTTT.

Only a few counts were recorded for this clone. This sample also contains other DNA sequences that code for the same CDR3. The CDR3 DNA is TGTGCCAGCAGCTTATCAGGGGCGAACACTGAAGCTTTCTTT. Its translation is CASSLSGANTEAFF. The V call is TRBV11-2, the J call TRBJ1-1; D perhaps matches TRBD1 (6 bases). CDR1 and CDR2 (germline): SGHAT, FQNNGV. The CDR3 has 14 amino acids. Trimming took off 2 bases at V and 1 base at J, with 8 bases between the two ends.

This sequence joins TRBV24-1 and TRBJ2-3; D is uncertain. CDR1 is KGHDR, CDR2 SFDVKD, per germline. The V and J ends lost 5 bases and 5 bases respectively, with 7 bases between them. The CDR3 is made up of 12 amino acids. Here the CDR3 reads CATSGSGDTQYF. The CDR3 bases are TGTGCCACCAGTGGATCGGGAGATACGCAGTATTTT.

CDR3 residues: CASSEAGGPLANYGYTF. CDR3 DNA: TGTGCCAGCAGTGAAGCCGGGGGTCCATTAGCTAACTATGGCTACACCTTC. The J gene is TRBJ1-2, the V gene TRBV25-1; TRBD1 might be the D (5 bases). From germline, CDR1 is MGHDK and CDR2 SYGVNS. V gave up 2 bases and J gave up 0 bases, with 16 bases separating them. The CDR3 runs to 17 residues.

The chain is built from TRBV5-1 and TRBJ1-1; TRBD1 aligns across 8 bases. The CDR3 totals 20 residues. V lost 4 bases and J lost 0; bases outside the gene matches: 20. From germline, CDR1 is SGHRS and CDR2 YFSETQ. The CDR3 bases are TGCGCCAGCAGCCCTTGGGGGGGGCGGGTGACAGGGGCCATGAACACTGAAGCTTTCTTT. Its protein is CASSPWGGRVTGAMNTEAFF.

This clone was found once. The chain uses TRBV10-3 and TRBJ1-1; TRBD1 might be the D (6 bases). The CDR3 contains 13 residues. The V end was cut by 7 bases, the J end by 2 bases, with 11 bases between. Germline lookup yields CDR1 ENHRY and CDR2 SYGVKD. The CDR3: CAITAGENTEAFF. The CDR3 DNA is TGTGCCATCACGGCAGGGGAAAACACTGAAGCTTTCTTT.

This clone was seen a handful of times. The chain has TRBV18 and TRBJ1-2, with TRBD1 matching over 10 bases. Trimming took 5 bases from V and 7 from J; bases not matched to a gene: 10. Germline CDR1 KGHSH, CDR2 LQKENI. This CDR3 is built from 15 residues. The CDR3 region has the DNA TGTGCCAGCTCATCGGGGACAGGGGACCCCTCTGGCTACACCTTC. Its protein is CASSSGTGDPSGYTF.